This record looks at one TCR beta chain sequence and its context. Its antigen is not identified. Data came from immunoSEQ multiplex PCR; TCRdb stores just in-frame clones and leaves some out. The sample holds roughly 2.2 million clones, around 93% seen once. The sample is drawn from a study of shared clonotypes between healthy human individuals. Germline V lookup: CDR1 MDHEN, CDR2 SYDVKM. V dropped 6 bases and J dropped 7; count of bases not matched to a gene: 4. This CDR3 has 13 residues. Study-level points and caveats: For sorted subsets, rarefaction showed incomplete sequencing despite large depth. Naive CD4 clonotypes were shared across a few donors at roughly 5.5%.

The chain has TRBV28 and TRBJ1-2, with 11 bases matching TRBD1. Material for sequencing was naive CD4+ T cells from PBMCs. Stated subset: CD45RA+ positively selected. The sequence derives from a man younger than 30 in good health. Some clones in this sample may be carry-over from other donors' samples. The DNA of the CDR3 is TGTGCCAGCAGAGGACAGGGGGCCTCTGGCTACACCTTC. Translation: CASRGQGASGYTF.